A selection of T cell receptor beta chains follows, all from one sample in a study of blood T cell repertoires in COVID-19. The method was immunoSEQ multiplex PCR; TCRdb's version includes in-frame clones alone and lacks a portion of them. Of 40,000 to 60,000 clones listed, just over 85% were seen once; the top ten hold about 4.2%. The sequencing sample was made of peripheral blood. These receptors were collected from an older man with active COVID-19. CDR3s include the opening cysteine and the closing phenylalanine or tryptophan. A D gene is named only where the DNA matches it firmly. The size field is filled for only some rows; it gives once, few, many or a size class.

size,V,J,length,D,CDR3,DNA
.,TRBV5-6,TRBJ2-1,16,TRBD2,CASSPGGTSVYNEQFF,TGTGCCAGCAGCCCCGGAGGGACTAGCGTGTACAATGAGCAGTTCTTC
.,TRBV18,TRBJ2-5,13,.,CASSPWAEETQYF,TGTGCCAGCTCACCATGGGCAGAAGAGACCCAGTACTTC
.,TRBV12-3/TRBV12-4,TRBJ2-7,12,.,CASSLGSGEQYF,TGTGCCAGCAGTTTAGGGTCGGGCGAGCAGTACTTC
.,TRBV12-5,TRBJ1-5,15,.,CASGLGANSNQPQHF,TGTGCTAGTGGTTTAGGAGCAAATAGCAATCAGCCCCAGCATTTT
.,TRBV11-3,TRBJ2-5,13,.,CASSLASRETQYF,TGTGCCAGCAGCTTAGCTTCTCGAGAGACCCAGTACTTC
.,TRBV21-1,TRBJ2-7,17,.,CASSRPTSGRAFYEQYF,TGTGCCAGCAGCCGGCCGACTAGCGGGAGGGCCTTCTACGAGCAGTACTTC
.,TRBV5-1,TRBJ2-3,16,TRBD1,CASSFGTGGSTDTQYF,TGCGCCAGCAGCTTTGGGACAGGGGGGAGCACAGATACGCAGTATTTT
.,TRBV5-4,TRBJ2-7,15,.,CASSLGAGESYEQYF,TGTGCCAGCAGCTTGGGGGCAGGGGAATCCTACGAGCAGTACTTC
.,TRBV6-2/TRBV6-3,TRBJ2-5,15,TRBD2,CASSRVAGEVETQYF,TGTGCCAGCAGTCGCGTGGCGGGAGAGGTCGAGACCCAGTACTTC
.,TRBV2,TRBJ1-1,14,.,CASSEQGLNTEAFF,TGTGCCAGCAGTGAACAGGGCCTGAACACTGAAGCTTTCTTT
.,TRBV5-5,TRBJ2-7,17,TRBD2,CASSFLPTSGGAYEQYF,TGTGCCAGCAGCTTTCTGCCTACTAGCGGGGGCGCCTACGAGCAGTACTTC
.,TRBV2,TRBJ2-1,15,.,CASSEGQDIYNEQFF,TGTGCCAGCAGTGAGGGGCAAGATATATACAATGAGCAGTTCTTC
.,TRBV6-2/TRBV6-3,TRBJ1-1,15,.,CASSQTPPEDTEAFF,TGTGCCAGCAGTCAAACCCCGCCCGAGGACACTGAAGCTTTCTTT
.,TRBV19,TRBJ2-1,15,.,CASSGGGTIYNEQFF,TGTGCCAGTAGTGGGGGGGGGACAATATACAATGAGCAGTTCTTC
few,TRBV7-2,TRBJ2-1,16,.,CASSLGVGVTYNEQFF,TGTGCCAGCAGCTTAGGAGTGGGAGTCACCTACAATGAGCAGTTCTTC
.,TRBV4-3,TRBJ2-2,12,.,CASSQRYGELFF,TGCGCCAGCAGCCAGAGATACGGGGAGCTGTTTTTT
.,TRBV27,TRBJ1-1,14,.,CASNPLRGGTEAFF,TGTGCCAGCAATCCCTTGCGGGGAGGGACTGAAGCTTTCTTT
.,TRBV18,TRBJ1-2,16,.,CASSPQTVRSNYGYTF,TGTGCCAGCTCACCGCAGACAGTCCGTTCTAACTATGGCTACACCTTC
.,TRBV7-8,TRBJ1-1,15,.,CASSHPVQGVIGAFF,TGTGCCAGCAGCCATCCGGTGCAGGGCGTAATAGGAGCTTTCTTT
.,TRBV5-1,TRBJ2-1,13,TRBD1,CASSRQGSDEQFF,TGCGCCAGCAGCAGACAGGGTAGCGATGAGCAGTTCTTC
.,TRBV25-1,TRBJ2-7,14,.,CASSDLGDPYEQYF,TGTGCCAGCAGCGATCTCGGGGATCCCTACGAGCAGTACTTC
.,TRBV2,TRBJ1-5,14,TRBD1,CASRDRDSNQPQHF,TGTGCCAGCAGAGACAGGGATAGCAATCAGCCCCAGCATTTT
.,TRBV18,TRBJ2-1,18,.,CASSPIAGALISYNEQFF,TGTGCCAGCTCACCGATTGCGGGGGCTCTAATCTCCTACAATGAGCAGTTCTTC
.,TRBV9,TRBJ2-5,16,TRBD1,CASSVQDRVDQETQYF,TGTGCCAGCAGCGTACAGGACAGGGTCGACCAAGAGACCCAGTACTTC
.,TRBV7-2,TRBJ2-1,16,TRBD2,CASSRLGLAPSNEQFF,TGTGCCAGCAGCCGGCTGGGACTAGCGCCGAGCAATGAGCAGTTCTTC
.,TRBV5-1,TRBJ2-7,15,TRBD1,CASSLAGDSSYEQYF,TGCGCCAGCAGCTTGGCCGGGGACAGTTCCTACGAGCAGTACTTC
.,TRBV6-1,TRBJ2-5,18,TRBD2,CASSENVLASGSSETQYF,TGTGCCAGCAGTGAAAATGTATTGGCTAGCGGGAGCTCAGAGACCCAGTACTTC
.,TRBV3-1/TRBV3-2,TRBJ1-2,14,.,CASSQVGRNYGYTF,TGTGCCAGCAGCCAAGTCGGTCGGAACTATGGCTACACCTTC
.,TRBV19,TRBJ2-5,16,TRBD2,CASSNQREALQETQYF,TGTGCCAGTAGTAACCAGCGGGAGGCCCTACAAGAGACCCAGTACTTC
.,TRBV28,TRBJ1-6,15,TRBD1,CASSQGGQAHSPLHF,TGTGCCAGCAGTCAAGGGGGACAGGCCCATTCACCCCTCCACTTT
.,TRBV20-1,TRBJ2-7,13,TRBD2,CSASILAGAEQYF,TGCAGTGCTAGTATCCTAGCGGGAGCCGAGCAGTACTTC